This TCR beta chain is drawn from a study of blood T cell repertoires in COVID-19. Notes on this clone: This sample also contains other DNA sequences that code for the same CDR3.

The germline V gene encodes CDR1 SEHNR and CDR2 FQNEAQ (reference sequence). V was cut by 5 bases and J by 2 bases, with 10 bases left in between. This CDR3 comprises 14 residues. Using immunoSEQ multiplex PCR, the repertoire was profiled, and TCRdb retains in-frame clones only, with some absent. The data hold 150,000 to 200,000 clones, with 80% observed a single time. Individuals aged 18 to 89 years were recruited from 24 US areas. Participant-reported clinical history was the basis for cohort assignment. Contact with a PCR-confirmed or clinician-diagnosed COVID-19 case occurred within 2 weeks of entry.

The source of this sequence is a man aged 55 to 70 who had been exposed to COVID-19. This chain joins TRBV7-9 and TRBJ1-5, with D maybe TRBD1 (5 bases). The sample taken for sequencing was PBMCs or T cells enriched from blood (not recorded which). CDR3 bases: TGTGCCAGCAGCCACCCGGGGGGCAATCAGCCCCAGCATTTT. Its translation: CASSHPGGNQPQHF.